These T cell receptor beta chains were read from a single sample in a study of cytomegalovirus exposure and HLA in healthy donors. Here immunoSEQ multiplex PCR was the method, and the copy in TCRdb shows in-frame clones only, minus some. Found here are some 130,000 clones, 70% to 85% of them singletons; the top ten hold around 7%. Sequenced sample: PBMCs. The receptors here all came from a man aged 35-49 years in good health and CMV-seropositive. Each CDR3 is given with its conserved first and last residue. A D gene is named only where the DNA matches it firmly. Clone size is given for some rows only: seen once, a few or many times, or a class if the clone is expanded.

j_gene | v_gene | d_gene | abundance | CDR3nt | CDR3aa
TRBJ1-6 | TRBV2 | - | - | TGTGCCAGCAGTGATGGCTCGATTAATTCACCCCTCCACTTT | CASSDGSINSPLHF
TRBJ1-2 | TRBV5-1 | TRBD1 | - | TGCGCCAGCAGCTTCACCGTCTCGACAGGGAACGGCTACACCTTC | CASSFTVSTGNGYTF
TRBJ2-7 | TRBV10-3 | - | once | TGTGCCATCAGTGAGAGTCCAGGCTACTACGAGCAGTACTTC | CAISESPGYYEQYF
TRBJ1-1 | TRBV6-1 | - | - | TGTGCCAGCAGTGGGAGGGGCGGTACTGAAGCTTTCTTT | CASSGRGGTEAFF
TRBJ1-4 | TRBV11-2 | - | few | TGTGCCAGCAGCTTAGTTTCGGCTAATGAAAAACTGTTTTTT | CASSLVSANEKLFF
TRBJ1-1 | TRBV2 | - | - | TGTGCCAGCACTGGCAGAATAAGAACTGAAGCTTTCTTT | CASTGRIRTEAFF
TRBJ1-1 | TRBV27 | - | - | TGTGCCAGCAGTTTATCCCACGGTCGCGGCAGGGGAGCTTTCTTT | CASSLSHGRGRGAFF
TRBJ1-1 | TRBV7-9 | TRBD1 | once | TGTGCCAGCAGCCTCCAGGGGGGAAACACTGAAGCTTTCTTT | CASSLQGGNTEAFF
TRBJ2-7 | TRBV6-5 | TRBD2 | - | TGTGCCAGCAGTTACGCGGGAGGTAACTACGAGCAGTACTTC | CASSYAGGNYEQYF
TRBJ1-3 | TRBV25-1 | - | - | TGTGCCATCGAGGGCTCTGGAAACACCATATATTTT | CAIEGSGNTIYF
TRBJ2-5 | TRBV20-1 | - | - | TGCAGTGCTAGACCACTAGAGACCCAGTACTTC | CSARPLETQYF
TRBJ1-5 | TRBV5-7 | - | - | TGTGCCAGCAGCCAACAGGGCAATCAGCCCCAGCATTTT | CASSQQGNQPQHF
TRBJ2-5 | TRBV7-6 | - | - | TGTGCCAGCAGCCAAAACGGGGGGCGGCTAGCGTTGGCGGAGACCCAGTACTTC | CASSQNGGRLALAETQYF
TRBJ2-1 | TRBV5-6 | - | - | TGTGCCAGCAGCTTGGCCAAGAGGAGCGCCTCTGGGGAGCAGTTCTTC | CASSLAKRSASGEQFF
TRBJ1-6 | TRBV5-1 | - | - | TGCGCCAGCAGCTTGGGTCAGAATAATTCACCCCTCCACTTT | CASSLGQNNSPLHF
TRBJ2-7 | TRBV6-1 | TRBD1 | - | TGTGCCAGCAGGACCGGGACAGGGGGCCACGAGCAGTACTTC | CASRTGTGGHEQYF
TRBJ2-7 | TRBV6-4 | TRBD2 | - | TGTGCCAGCACAGGGCTAGCGGGAGGGCCTGGGTCCTACGAGCAGTACTTC | CASTGLAGGPGSYEQYF
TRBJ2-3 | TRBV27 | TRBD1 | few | TGTGCCAGCAGTTTTGTCCAGGGGGTCACAGATACGCAGTATTTT | CASSFVQGVTDTQYF
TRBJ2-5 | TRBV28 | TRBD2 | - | TGTGCCAGCAGTTCCCCAGACGGGGGGATACAAGAGACCCAGTACTTC | CASSSPDGGIQETQYF
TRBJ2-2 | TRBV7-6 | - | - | TGTGCCAGCAGCATAGCCGGGACTGGCTACACCGGGGAGCTGTTTTTT | CASSIAGTGYTGELFF
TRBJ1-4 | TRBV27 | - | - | TGTGCCAGCAGTTTGGCACTGAGAGGTGAAAAACTGTTTTTT | CASSLALRGEKLFF
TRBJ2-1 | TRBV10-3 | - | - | TGTGCCATCAGTGAAACCGACAGATCATGGAACAATGAGCAGTTCTTC | CAISETDRSWNNEQFF
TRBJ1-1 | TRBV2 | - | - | TGTGCCAGCACGGGGGTTCGTACTGAAGCTTTCTTT | CASTGVRTEAFF
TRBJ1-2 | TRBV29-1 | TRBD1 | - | TGCAGTTCGAGGGGGACAGGGAGGGGAGGCTACACCTTC | CSSRGTGRGGYTF
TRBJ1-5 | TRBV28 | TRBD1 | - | TGTGCCAGCGTTGACAGGGTATCGAATCAGCCCCAGCATTTT | CASVDRVSNQPQHF
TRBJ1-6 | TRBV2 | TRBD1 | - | TGTGCCAGCAGTTCAGGGGGCCGATATTCACCCCTCCACTTT | CASSSGGRYSPLHF
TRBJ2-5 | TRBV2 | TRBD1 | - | TGTGCCAGCAGCGCCGACAGGGCTGGGGAGTACTTC | CASSADRAGEYF
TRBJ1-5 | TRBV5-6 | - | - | TGTGCCAGCAGCCGCGGACAGCCCGTACATTCCAATCAGCCCCAGCATTTT | CASSRGQPVHSNQPQHF
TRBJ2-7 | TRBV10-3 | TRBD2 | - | TGTGCCATCAGCCCGCGAGGGAGGGTAGGAGGGCCGATCGACGAGCAGTACTTC | CAISPRGRVGGPIDEQYF
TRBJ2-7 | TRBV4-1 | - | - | TGCGCCAGCAGCCAATTGACAGCGAACTACGAGCAGTACTTC | CASSQLTANYEQYF
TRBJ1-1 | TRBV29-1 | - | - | TGCAGCGTTGCGGAGGGCCGCTTTGAAGCTTTCTTT | CSVAEGRFEAFF
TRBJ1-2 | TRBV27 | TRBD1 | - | TGTGCCAGCAGTTCTCCGGGACAGGGGGTATTTGGCTACACCTTC | CASSSPGQGVFGYTF
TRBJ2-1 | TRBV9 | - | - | TGTGCCAGCAGCCCACGCGACAATGAGCAGTTCTTC | CASSPRDNEQFF
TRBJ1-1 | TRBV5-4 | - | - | TGTGCCACCCGAACAGACGCAGGGGACACTGAAGCTTTCTTT | CATRTDAGDTEAFF
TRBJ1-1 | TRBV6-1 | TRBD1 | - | TGTGCCAGCAGTGAAGGACAGGGCCTCGGGGACACTGAAGCTTTCTTT | CASSEGQGLGDTEAFF
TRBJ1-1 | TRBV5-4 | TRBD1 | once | TGTGCCAGCAGCAAGTCCCGGGACAGCGACCTTGAAGCTTTCTTT | CASSKSRDSDLEAFF
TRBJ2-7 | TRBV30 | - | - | TGTGCCTGGAGTGTAATTTCAGCCTACGAGCAGTACTTC | CAWSVISAYEQYF
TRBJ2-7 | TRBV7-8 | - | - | TGTGCCAGCAGCTCCAACTACGAGCAGTACTTC | CASSSNYEQYF
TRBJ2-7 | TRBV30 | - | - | TGTGCCTGGAGTCTCGGGACACCCTACGAGCAGTACTTC | CAWSLGTPYEQYF
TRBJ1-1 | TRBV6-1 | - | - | TGTGCCAGCAGTGCTCGACAAGTGAACACTGAAGCTTTCTTT | CASSARQVNTEAFF